The source of this T cell receptor beta chain is a study of cytomegalovirus exposure and HLA in healthy donors. On this clone: Its antigen is as yet unknown.

The PCR employed 60 Vbeta primers together with 13 Jbeta primers. Sequenced by immunoSEQ multiplex PCR; TCRdb stores in-frame clones only, minus some. The data show under 130,000 clones, with around 76% seen just once and 10% to 13% held by the top ten. Study-wide findings and caveats: TCR beta V- and J-gene trimming, according to a later analysis, was linked to a missense DCLRE1C variant.

Losses at the gene ends were 5 bases for V and 2 bases for J; bases not matched to a gene: 5. The CDR3 covers 15 residues. Germline V gene lookup returns CDR1 SGHTA and CDR2 FQGTGA. The TCR comes from a woman younger than 30 in good health and CMV-seropositive. The V call is TRBV7-3, the J call TRBJ1-1; 10 bases match TRBD1. Sequencing was carried out using PBMCs. This CDR3 is CASSPDRGRNTEAFF. The DNA of the CDR3 is TGTGCCAGCAGCCCAGACAGGGGGCGAAACACTGAAGCTTTCTTT.